This TCR beta chain originates from a study of long-term antiretroviral therapy in people with HIV. The V end lost 5 bases, the J end lost 5 bases, and 10 bases lay between the germline ends. The germline V gene has CDR1 SNHLY and CDR2 FYNNEI. The CDR3 loop spans 13 amino acids. With respect to this clone: Its target is not known.

Findings of the study overall: Whereas controls had wider CDR3 length ranges, HIV repertoires had narrower ones. Dominant in the repertoire at all time points were clones expanded before ART.

They ran version v3.0 of the immunoSEQ assay at survey level. TCRdb's table, derived via immunoSEQ multiplex PCR, lists solely in-frame clones and lacks some. Of about 17,000 clones in the sample, about 80% were seen once. The sequence was collected from a man aged 50-60 years with HIV. The sample consisted of unsorted PBMCs, taken 0.3 years before starting antiretroviral therapy. The J gene is TRBJ2-1, the V gene TRBV2; no clear D. The CDR3 loop reads CASSRERDNEQFF. For the CDR3, the DNA is TGTGCCAGCAGTCGTGAAAGGGACAATGAGCAGTTCTTC.